Listed below are T cell receptor beta chains from one sample, sequenced in a study of CD8 T cells in ankylosing spondylitis. TCRdb recomputed calls from the 5' RACE reads with MiXCR, one row per CDR3 protein. The sample yields hundreds of thousands of distinct CDR3 sequences, about 11% seen once. What was sequenced was blood, either unsorted or a sorted T cell fraction (not recorded which). These TCRs come from a male donor with ankylosing spondylitis. Each CDR3 is given without its conserved first and last residue.

v_call	j_call	cdr3_aa
TRBV24-1	TRBJ2-2	ATSDPMGTGELF
TRBV4-1	TRBJ2-1	ASSQAENSYNEQF
TRBV15	TRBJ2-7	ATSRDSKDFYEQY
TRBV6-2/TRBV6-3	TRBJ2-1	ASRGDQGRNNEQF
TRBV4-2	TRBJ2-5	ASSQQSWQGGETQY
TRBV7-9	TRBJ1-2	ASSFYSGANYGYT
TRBV20-1	TRBJ2-7	SANGRDRDPYEQY
TRBV10-3	TRBJ2-1	AISLDSVVERTRLLQSEQF
TRBV20-1	TRBJ2-5	SAPKGTSETQY
TRBV3-1	TRBJ1-6	ASSQGRLGALH
TRBV6-2/TRBV6-3	TRBJ2-1	ASSYARLYNEQF
TRBV7-2	TRBJ2-7	ASSFSGRAFFDEQY
TRBV10-3	TRBJ1-2	AISETTQGFDGYT
TRBV6-1	TRBJ2-3	ASSRALERTDTQY
TRBV6-2/TRBV6-3	TRBJ1-1	ASMSAGAEGKTEAF
TRBV5-1	TRBJ2-2	ASTGGGPHTGELF
TRBV20-1	TRBJ2-1	SAREMGGPRDNEQF
TRBV12-3/TRBV12-4	TRBJ1-4	ASSLGALQGKLF
TRBV29-1	TRBJ2-1	SALGLAGAQEF
TRBV7-9	TRBJ2-3	ASSLSVGDTQY
TRBV29-1	TRBJ1-2	SVGRGATRGYT
TRBV5-1	TRBJ2-7	ASSSQGTSSYEQY
TRBV20-1	TRBJ1-1	SAPRRGSGNTEAF
TRBV5-1	TRBJ2-7	ASSLDGQTYEQY
TRBV18	TRBJ2-3	ASSPPKGTDTQY
TRBV28	TRBJ2-3	ASSFRSGSTDTQY
TRBV6-1	TRBJ1-2	ASTLGRYGYT
TRBV5-1	TRBJ2-6	ASSLGRTWGSGANVLT
TRBV28	TRBJ2-4	ASSGKLVSKNIQY
TRBV24-1	TRBJ2-2	ATSDPGQFINGELF
TRBV7-2	TRBJ2-1	ASSHNEQF
TRBV10-3	TRBJ1-1	AIRLRENTEAF
TRBV12-3/TRBV12-4	TRBJ1-2	ASSRGDYYGYT
TRBV7-2	TRBJ2-7	ASSLGMGYEQY
TRBV20-1	TRBJ1-4	SARTGQENEKLF
TRBV6-1	TRBJ1-2	ASSAGGRWGYT
TRBV6-1	TRBJ2-7	ASTKVGYSYEQY